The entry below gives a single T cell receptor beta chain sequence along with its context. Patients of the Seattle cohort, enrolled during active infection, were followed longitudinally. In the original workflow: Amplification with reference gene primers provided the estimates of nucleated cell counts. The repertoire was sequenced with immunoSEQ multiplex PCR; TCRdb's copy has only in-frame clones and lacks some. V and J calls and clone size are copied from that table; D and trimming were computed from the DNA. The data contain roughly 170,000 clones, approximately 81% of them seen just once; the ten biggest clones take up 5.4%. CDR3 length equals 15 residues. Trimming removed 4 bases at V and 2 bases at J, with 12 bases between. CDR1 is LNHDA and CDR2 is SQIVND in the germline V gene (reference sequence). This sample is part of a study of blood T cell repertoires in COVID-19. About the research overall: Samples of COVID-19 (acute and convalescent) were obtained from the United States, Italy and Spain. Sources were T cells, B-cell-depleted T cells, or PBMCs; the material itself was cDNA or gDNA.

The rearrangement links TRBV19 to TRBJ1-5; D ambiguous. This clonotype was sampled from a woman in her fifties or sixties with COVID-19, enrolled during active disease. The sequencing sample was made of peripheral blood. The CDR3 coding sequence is TGTGCCAGTAGTAGGGAGGGTTCAGGCAATCAGCCCCAGCATTTT. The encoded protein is CASSREGSGNQPQHF.